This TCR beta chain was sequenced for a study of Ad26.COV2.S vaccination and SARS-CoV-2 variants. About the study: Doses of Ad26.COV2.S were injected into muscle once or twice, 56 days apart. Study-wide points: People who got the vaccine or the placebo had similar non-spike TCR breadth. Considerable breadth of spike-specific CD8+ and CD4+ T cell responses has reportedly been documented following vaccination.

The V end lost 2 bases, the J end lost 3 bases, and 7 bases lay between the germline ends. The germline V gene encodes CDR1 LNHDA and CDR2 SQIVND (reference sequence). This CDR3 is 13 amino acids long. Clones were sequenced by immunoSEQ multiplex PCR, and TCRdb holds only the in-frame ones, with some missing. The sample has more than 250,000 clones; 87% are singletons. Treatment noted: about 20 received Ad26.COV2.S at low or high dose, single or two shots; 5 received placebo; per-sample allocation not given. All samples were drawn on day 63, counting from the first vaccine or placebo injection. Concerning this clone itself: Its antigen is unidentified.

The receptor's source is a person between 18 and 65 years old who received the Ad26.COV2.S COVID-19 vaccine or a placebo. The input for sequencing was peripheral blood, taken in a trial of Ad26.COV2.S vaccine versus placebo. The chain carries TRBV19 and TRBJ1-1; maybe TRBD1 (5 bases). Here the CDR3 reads CASSITGHTEAFF. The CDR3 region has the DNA TGTGCCAGTAGTATAACGGGGCACACTGAAGCTTTCTTT.